This T cell receptor beta chain emerged from a study of T cell clonality in common variable immunodeficiency. Per the germline V gene, CDR1 is KGHSY and CDR2 is FQNENV. The CDR3 length is 15 residues. V was cut by 1 base and J by 0 bases, with 9 bases left in between. Libraries were prepared by immunoSEQ multiplex PCR; TCRdb keeps only in-frame clonotypes and omits some of them. The table lists 40,000 to 65,000 clones, with no singletons. Study-wide results and limits: CVID subjects had higher TCRbeta clonality than healthy controls, most marked in about a third.

This clone was found many times. Its matching antigen is unknown. The read falls 3 residues short of the CDR3 end, and the missing part is taken from the germline J gene. This chain connects TRBV16 to TRBJ1-2; D possibly corresponds to TRBD1 (5 bases). The sample was peripheral blood mononuclear cells. The clonotype comes from a person aged 18-70 years in good health. The sequenced CDR3 bases are TGTGCCAGCAGCCAATGGTCAGGGACTAACTATGGC. Translation gives CASSQWSGTNYG. The CDR3, in full, reads CASSQWSGTNYGYTF.